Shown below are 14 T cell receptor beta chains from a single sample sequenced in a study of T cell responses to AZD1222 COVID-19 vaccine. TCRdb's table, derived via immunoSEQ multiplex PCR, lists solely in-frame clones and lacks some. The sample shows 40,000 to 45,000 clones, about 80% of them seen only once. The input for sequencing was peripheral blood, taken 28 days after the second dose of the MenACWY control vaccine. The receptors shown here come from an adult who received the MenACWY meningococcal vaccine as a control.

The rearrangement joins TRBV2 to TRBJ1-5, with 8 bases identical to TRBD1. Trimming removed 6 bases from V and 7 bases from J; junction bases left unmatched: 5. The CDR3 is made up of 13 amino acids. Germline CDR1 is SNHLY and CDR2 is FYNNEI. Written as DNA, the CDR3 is TGTGCCAGCAGGAGACAGGGGAGCCAGCCCCAGCATTTT. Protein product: CASRRQGSQPQHF.

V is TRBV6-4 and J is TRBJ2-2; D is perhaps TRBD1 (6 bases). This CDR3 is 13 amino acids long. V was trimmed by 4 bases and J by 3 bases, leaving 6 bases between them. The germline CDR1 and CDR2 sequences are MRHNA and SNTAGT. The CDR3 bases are TGTGCCAGCAGTGGGACAGACACCGGGGAGCTGTTTTTT. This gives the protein CASSGTDTGELFF.

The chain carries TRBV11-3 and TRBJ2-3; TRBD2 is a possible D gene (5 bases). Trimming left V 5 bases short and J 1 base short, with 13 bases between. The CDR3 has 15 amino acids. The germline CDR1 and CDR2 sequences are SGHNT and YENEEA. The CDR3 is CASSHGILGTDTQYF. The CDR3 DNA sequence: TGTGCCAGCAGCCACGGGATCCTCGGCACAGATACGCAGTATTTT.

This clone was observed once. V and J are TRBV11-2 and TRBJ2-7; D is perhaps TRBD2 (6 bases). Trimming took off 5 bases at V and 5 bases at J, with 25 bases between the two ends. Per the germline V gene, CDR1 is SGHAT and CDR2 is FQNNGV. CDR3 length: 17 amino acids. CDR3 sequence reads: CASSDYSAGRSGDEQYF. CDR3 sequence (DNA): TGTGCCAGCAGCGATTATTCGGCGGGGAGATCGGGAGACGAGCAGTACTTC. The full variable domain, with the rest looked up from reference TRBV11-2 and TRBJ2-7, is EAGVAQSPRYKIIEKRQSVAFWCNPISGHATLYWYQQILGQGPKLLIQFQNNGVVDDSQLPKDRFSAERLKGVDSTLKIQPAKLEDSAVYLCASSDYSAGRSGDEQYFGPGTRLTVT.

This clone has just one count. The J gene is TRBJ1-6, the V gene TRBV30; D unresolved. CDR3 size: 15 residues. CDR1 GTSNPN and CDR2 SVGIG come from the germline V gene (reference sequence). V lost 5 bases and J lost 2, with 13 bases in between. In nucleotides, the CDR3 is TGTGCCTGGCAGCAGGCGCCAACCTATAATTCACCCCTCCACTTT. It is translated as CAWQQAPTYNSPLHF.

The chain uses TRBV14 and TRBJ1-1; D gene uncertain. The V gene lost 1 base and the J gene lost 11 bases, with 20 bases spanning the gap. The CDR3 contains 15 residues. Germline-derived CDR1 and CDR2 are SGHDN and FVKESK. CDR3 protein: CASSQVTFASMEAFF. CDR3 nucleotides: TGTGCCAGCAGCCAAGTAACCTTCGCGAGTATGGAGGCTTTCTTT.

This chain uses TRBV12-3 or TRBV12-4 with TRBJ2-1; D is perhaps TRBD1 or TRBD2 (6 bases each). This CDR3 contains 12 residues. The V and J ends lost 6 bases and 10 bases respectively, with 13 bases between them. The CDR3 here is CASRGGQNEQFF. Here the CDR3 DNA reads TGTGCCAGCAGGGGGGGACAAAACGAGCAGTTCTTC.

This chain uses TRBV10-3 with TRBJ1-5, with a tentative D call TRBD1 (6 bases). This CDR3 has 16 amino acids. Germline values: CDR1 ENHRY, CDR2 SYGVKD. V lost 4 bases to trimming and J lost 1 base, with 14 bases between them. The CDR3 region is CAISGGPPGSNQPQHF. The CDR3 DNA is TGTGCCATCAGTGGGGGGCCCCCAGGCAGCAATCAGCCCCAGCATTTT.

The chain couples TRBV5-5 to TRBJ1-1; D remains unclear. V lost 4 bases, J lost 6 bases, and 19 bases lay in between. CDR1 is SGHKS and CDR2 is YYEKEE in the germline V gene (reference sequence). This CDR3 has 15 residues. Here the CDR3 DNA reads TGTGCCAGCAGCCCCCGGGTCATCAACGGAGCTGAAGCTTTCTTT. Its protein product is CASSPRVINGAEAFF.

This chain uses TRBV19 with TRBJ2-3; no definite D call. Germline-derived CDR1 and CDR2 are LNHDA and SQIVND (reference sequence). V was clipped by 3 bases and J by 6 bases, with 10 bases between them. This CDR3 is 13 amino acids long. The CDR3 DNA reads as TGTGCCAGTAGTATCATAGTAGGGGATACGCAGTATTTT. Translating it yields CASSIIVGDTQYF.

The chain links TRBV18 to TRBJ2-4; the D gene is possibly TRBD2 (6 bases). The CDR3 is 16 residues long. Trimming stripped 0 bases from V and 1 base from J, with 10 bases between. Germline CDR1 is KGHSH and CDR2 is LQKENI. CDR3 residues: CASSPPGTSAKNIQYF. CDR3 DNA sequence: TGTGCCAGCTCACCACCCGGGACTTCCGCCAAAAACATTCAGTACTTC.

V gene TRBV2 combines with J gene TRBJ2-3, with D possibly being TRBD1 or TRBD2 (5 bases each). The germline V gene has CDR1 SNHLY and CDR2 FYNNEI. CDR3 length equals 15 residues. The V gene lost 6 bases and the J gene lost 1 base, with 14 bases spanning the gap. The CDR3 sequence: CASSQGRGGTDTQYF. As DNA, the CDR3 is TGTGCCAGCAGCCAAGGGCGAGGGGGCACAGATACGCAGTATTTT. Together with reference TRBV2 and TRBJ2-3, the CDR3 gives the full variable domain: EPEVTQTPSHQVTQMGQEVILRCVPISNHLYFYWYRQILGQKVEFLVSFYNNEISEKSEIFDDQFSVERPDGSNFTLKIRSTKLEDSAMYFCASSQGRGGTDTQYFGPGTRLTVL.

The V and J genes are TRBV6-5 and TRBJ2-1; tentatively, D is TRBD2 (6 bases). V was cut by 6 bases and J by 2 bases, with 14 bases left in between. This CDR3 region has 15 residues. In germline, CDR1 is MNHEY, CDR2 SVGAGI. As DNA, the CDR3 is TGTGCCAGCAGCCCCTGGCGGGGACCCTACAATGAGCAGTTCTTC. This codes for CASSPWRGPYNEQFF.

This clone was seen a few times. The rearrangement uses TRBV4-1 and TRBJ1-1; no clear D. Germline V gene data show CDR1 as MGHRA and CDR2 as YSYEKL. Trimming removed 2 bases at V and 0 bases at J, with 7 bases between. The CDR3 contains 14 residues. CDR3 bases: TGCGCCAGCAGCCAACCACTGGTGAACACTGAAGCTTTCTTT. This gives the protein CASSQPLVNTEAFF.